This paragraph covers one T cell receptor (beta chain) sequence. As yet, its antigen is unknown. The data are from a study of shared clonotypes between healthy human individuals. Study-level findings and limits: Unshared clonotypes carried lower generation probabilities than those common to all four donors.

Method: immunoSEQ multiplex PCR; TCRdb's copy keeps in-frame clones and lacks some. Here the sample spans approximately 2,000,000 clones, roughly 93% being singletons. Terminally differentiated effector memory CD45RA+ cells were excluded by CCR7 positive selection of CD45RO-negative cells. Between the trimmed V and J ends, which lost 0 bases and 1 base, there was a span of 10 bases. Germline V gives CDR1 MGHRA, CDR2 YSYEKL. This CDR3 comprises 16 residues. The TCR originated in a man aged 18 to 30 in good health. Some clones in this sample may be carry-over from other donors' samples. The chain couples TRBV4-1 to TRBJ2-4, with D unclear. What was sequenced was naive CD8+ T cells from PBMCs. CDR3 in DNA: TGCGCCAGCAGCCAAGACTGGGGTTGGGCCAAAAACATTCAGTACTTC. Its translation: CASSQDWGWAKNIQYF.